This T cell receptor beta chain was obtained from a study of blood T cell repertoires in COVID-19. In the source study's methods: Estimation of nucleated cell counts relied on the amplification of reference gene primers. TCRdb's table, derived via immunoSEQ multiplex PCR, lists solely in-frame clones and lacks some. V and J calls and clone size come straight from that table; D and trimming were deduced from the DNA. The table records approximately 210,000 clones, more than 85% of them present only once. The germline V and J ends were trimmed by 0 bases and 4 bases, with 10 bases remaining between them. The CDR3 has 14 amino acids. CDR1 is SGDLS, CDR2 YYNGEE, per germline.

This receptor was obtained from a man aged 35 to 55 with active or convalescent COVID-19. The chain joins TRBV9 to TRBJ1-1; D not resolved. Sample: peripheral blood. In nucleotides, the CDR3 is TGTGCCAGCAGCGTAGAGGGAGTGGGCACTGAAGCTTTCTTT. Its protein product is CASSVEGVGTEAFF.